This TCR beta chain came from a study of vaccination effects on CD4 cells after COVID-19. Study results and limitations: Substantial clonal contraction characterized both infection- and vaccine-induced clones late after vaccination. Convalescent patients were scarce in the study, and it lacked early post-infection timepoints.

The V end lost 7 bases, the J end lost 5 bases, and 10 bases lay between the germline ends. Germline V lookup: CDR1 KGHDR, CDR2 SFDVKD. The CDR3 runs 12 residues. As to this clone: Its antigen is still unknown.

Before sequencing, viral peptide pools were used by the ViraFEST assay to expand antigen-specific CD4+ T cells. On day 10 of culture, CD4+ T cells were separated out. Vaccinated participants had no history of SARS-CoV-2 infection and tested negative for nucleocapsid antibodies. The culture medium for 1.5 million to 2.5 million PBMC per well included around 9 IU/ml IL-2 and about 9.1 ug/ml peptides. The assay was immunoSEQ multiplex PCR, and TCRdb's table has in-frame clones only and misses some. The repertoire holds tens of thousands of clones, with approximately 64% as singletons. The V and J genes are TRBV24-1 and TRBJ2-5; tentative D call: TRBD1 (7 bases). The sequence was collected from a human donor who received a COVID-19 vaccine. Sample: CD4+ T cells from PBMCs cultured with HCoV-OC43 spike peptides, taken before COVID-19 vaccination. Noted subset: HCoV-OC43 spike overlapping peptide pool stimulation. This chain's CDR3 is CATSAGGETQYF. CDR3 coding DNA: TGTGCCACCAGCGCAGGGGGGGAGACCCAGTACTTC.